The 4 T cell receptor beta chains listed next were all sequenced from one sample in a study of CD8 T cells in ankylosing spondylitis (TCRdb year 2017). The library came from 5' RACE. These reads were obtained on an Illumina HiSeq 2500. TCRdb ran its own pipeline on the public reads, namely fastp trimming at Q25 and MiXCR clone calling, and kept in-frame beta chains. Each CDR3 protein gets just one entry, which takes the most common genes and DNA from the rows behind it. The sample table lists approximately 340,000 distinct CDR3 sequences, roughly 14% of them with a count of one. The ten largest clonotypes hold less than 1.1% of the sample. Sequenced: blood, either unsorted or a sorted T cell fraction (not recorded which). These receptor sequences come from a male donor with ankylosing spondylitis or in good health (not recorded which).

The chain combines TRBV20-1 with TRBJ2-7; a possible D gene is TRBD1 (6 bases). This CDR3 comprises 11 residues. V was cut by 6 bases and J by 5 bases, with 11 bases left in between. The V gene's germline CDR1 is DFQATT and CDR2 SNEGSKA (reference sequence). The CDR3 nucleotides read TGCAGTGCCACGACAGGCAACGAGCAGTACTTC. Encoded protein: CSATTGNEQYF.

In DNA form, the CDR3 reads TGTGCCAGCAGTTATGAGAACCGGCAGCGTGAGCAGTTCTTC. It is translated as CASSYENRQREQFF. The chain joins TRBV6-5 to TRBJ2-1; D call uncertain. The V gene lost 3 bases and the J gene lost 9 bases, with 15 bases spanning the gap. Germline CDR1 MNHEY, CDR2 SVGAGI. The CDR3 contains 14 residues.

This clonotype has a handful of counts. J is TRBJ1-2 and V is TRBV7-2; no clear D gene. Per germline, CDR1 SGHTA and CDR2 FQGNSA. The CDR3 length is 13 residues. V was clipped by 7 bases and J by 4 bases, with 13 bases between them. The CDR3 loop reads CASTRQGRYGYTF. For the CDR3, the DNA is TGTGCCAGCACCCGCCAAGGCCGCTATGGCTACACCTTC.

J is TRBJ2-6 and V is TRBV20-1; TRBD1 or TRBD2 may be the D gene (5 bases each). From germline, CDR1 is DFQATT and CDR2 SNEGSKA (reference sequence). Trimming removed 6 bases at V and 2 bases at J, with 14 bases between. The CDR3 consists of 15 residues. CDR3 DNA: TGCAGTGCCCCGGGAACAGGTGCTGGGGCCAACGTCCTGACTTTC. Protein product: CSAPGTGAGANVLTF.